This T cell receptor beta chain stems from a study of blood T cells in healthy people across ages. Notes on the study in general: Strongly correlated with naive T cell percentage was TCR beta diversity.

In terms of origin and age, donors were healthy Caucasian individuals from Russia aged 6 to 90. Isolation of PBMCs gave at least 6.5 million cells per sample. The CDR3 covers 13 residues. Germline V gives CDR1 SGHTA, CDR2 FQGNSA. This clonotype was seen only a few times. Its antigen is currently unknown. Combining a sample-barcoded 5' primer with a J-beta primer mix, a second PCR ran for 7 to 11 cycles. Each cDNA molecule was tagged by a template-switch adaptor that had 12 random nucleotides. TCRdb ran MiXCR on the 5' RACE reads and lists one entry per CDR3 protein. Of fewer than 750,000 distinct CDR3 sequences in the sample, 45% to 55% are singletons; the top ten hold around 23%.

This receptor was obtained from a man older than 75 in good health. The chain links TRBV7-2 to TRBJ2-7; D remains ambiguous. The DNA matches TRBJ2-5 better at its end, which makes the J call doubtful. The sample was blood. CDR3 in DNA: TGTGCCAGCAGCTTAGCGTTCCGAGAGACCCAGTACTTC. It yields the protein CASSLAFRETQYF.